This T cell receptor beta chain appears in the sequencing data of a study of cytomegalovirus exposure and HLA in healthy donors. The PCR ran on 60 Vbeta and 13 Jbeta primers. The data were produced by immunoSEQ multiplex PCR, yet TCRdb's version contains in-frame clones alone and is incomplete. This sample has roughly 120,000 clones, with under 85% found just once. The CDR3 spans 13 residues. The germline V gene has CDR1 GTSNPN and CDR2 SVGIG (reference sequence). J was trimmed by 5 bases and V by 3 bases; bases with no gene match: 6. This rearrangement joins TRBV30 to TRBJ1-2; 7 bases line up with TRBD1. Material for sequencing was PBMCs. The sequence was collected from a woman in her thirties or forties in good health and CMV-seropositive. The CDR3 loop is CAWRGQLSYGYTF. CDR3 bases: TGTGCCTGGAGGGGACAGCTCTCATATGGCTACACCTTC. The whole variable domain, remainder taken from reference TRBV30 and TRBJ1-2, is SQTIHQWPATLVQPVGSPLSLECTVEGTSNPNLYWYRQAAGRGLQLLFYSVGIGQISSEVPQNLSASRPQDRQFILSSKKLLLSDSGFYLCAWRGQLSYGYTFGSGTRLTVV.